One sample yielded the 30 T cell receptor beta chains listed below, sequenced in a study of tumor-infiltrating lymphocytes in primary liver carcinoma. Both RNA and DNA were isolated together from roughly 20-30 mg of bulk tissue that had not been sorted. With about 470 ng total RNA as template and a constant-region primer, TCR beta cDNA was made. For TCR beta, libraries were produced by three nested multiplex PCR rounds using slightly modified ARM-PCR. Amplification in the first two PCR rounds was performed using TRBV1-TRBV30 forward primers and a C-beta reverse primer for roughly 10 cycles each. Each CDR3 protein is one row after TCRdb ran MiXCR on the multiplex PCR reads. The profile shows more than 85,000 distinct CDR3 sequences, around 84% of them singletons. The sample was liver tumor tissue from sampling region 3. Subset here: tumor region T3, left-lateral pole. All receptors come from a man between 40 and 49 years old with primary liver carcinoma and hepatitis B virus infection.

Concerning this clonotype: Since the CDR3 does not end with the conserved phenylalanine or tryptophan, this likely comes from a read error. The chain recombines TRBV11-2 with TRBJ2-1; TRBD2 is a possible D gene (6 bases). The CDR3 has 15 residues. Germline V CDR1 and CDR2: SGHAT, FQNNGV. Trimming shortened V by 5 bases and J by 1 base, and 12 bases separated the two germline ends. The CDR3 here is CASSHGTSSYNEQFL. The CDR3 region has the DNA TGTGCCAGCAGCCACGGGACTTCATCCTACAATGAGCAGTTCTTA.

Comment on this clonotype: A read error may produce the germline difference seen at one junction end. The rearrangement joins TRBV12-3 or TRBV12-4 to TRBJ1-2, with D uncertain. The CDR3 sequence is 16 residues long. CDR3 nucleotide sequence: TGTGCCAGTAGTTTAGGTTGTAGACCAAGAAACTATGGCTACACCTTC. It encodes CASSLGCRPRNYGYTF.

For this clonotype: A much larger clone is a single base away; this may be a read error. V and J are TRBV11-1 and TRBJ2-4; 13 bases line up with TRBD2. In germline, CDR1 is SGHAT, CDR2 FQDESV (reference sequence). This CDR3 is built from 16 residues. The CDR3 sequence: CASFPGTSGTKDIQYF. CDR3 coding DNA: TGTGCCAGCTTTCCCGGGACTAGCGGGACCAAAGACATTCAGTACTTC.

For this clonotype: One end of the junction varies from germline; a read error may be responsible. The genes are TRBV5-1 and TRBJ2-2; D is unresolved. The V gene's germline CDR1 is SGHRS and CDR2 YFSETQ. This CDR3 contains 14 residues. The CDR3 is CASSFRAVTRELFF. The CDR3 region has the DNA TGCGCCAGCAGCTTTAGGGCGGTCACCAGGGAGCTGTTTTTT.

The DNA for the CDR3 is TGCAGTGCCGGGGCGGATTTCTACGAGCAGTACTTC. Amino acids: CSAGADFYEQYF. The chain uses TRBV20-1 and TRBJ2-7; D possibly matches TRBD1 or TRBD2 (5 bases each). V gave up 6 bases and J gave up 3 bases, with 12 bases separating them. The CDR3 has 12 amino acids. Germline CDR1 and CDR2: DFQATT and SNEGSKA (reference sequence).

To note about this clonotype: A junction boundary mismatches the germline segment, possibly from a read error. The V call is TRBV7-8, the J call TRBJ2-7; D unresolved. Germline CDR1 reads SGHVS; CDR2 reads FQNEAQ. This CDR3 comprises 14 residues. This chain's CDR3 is CASGLTLEWYEHYF. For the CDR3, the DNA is TGTGCCAGCGGCTTAACCTTAGAGTGGTACGAGCACTACTTC.

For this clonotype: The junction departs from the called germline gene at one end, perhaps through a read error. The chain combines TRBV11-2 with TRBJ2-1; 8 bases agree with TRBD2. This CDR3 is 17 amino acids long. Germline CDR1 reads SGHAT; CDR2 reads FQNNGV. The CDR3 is CASTLDRGGRFYNKQSF. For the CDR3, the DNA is TGTGCCAGCACCTTAGATAGGGGCGGGAGGTTCTACAATAAGCAGTCCTTC.

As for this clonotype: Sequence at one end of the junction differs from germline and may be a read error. CDR3 loop: CASSEIGNSIQAQHF. The CDR3 DNA reads TGTGCCAGCAGTGAGATCGGGAACAGCATTCAGGCCCAGCATTTT. V and J are TRBV6-1 and TRBJ1-5; no firm D call. CDR3 length: 15 residues. Germline loops: CDR1 MNHNS, CDR2 SASEGT.

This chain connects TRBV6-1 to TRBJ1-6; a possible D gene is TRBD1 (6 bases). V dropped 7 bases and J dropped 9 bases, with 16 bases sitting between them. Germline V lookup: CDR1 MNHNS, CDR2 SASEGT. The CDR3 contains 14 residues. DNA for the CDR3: TGTGCCAGCATCTCGACTGAGGGGGGTTCACCCCTCCACTTT. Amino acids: CASISTEGGSPLHF.

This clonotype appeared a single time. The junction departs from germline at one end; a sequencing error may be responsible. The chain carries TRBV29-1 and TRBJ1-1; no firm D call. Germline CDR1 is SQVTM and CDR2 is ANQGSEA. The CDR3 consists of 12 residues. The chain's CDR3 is CSIRCGATETFF. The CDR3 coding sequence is TGCAGCATTCGATGTGGCGCGACTGAAACTTTCTTT.

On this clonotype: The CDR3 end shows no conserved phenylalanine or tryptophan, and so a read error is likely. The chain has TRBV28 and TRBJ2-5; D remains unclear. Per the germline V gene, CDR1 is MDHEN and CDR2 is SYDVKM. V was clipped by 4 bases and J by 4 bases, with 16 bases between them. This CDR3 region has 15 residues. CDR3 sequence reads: CASSSSTKVGETQYV. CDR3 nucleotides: TGTGCCAGCAGTTCGAGCACAAAAGTAGGAGAGACCCAGTACGTT.

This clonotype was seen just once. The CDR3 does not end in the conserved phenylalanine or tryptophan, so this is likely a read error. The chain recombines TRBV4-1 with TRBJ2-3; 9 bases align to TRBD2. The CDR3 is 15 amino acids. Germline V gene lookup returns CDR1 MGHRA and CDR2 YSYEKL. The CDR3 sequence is CATSETSGTPDTQYS. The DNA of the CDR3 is TGCGCCACCAGCGAGACTAGCGGTACGCCAGATACGCAGTATTCT.

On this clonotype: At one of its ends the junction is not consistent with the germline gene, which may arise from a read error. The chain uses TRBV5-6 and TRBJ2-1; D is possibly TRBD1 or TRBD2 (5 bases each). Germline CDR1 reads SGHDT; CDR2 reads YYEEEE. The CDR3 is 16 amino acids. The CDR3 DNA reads TGTGCCAGCAGCTTAATAGGGACCGAAGGGGCGAATGAACAGTTCTTC. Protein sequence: CASSLIGTEGANEQFF.

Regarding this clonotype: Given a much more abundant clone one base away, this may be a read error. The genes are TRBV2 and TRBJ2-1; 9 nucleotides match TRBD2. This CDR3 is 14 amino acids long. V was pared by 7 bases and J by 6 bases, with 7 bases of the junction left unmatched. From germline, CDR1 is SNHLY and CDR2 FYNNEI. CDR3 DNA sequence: TGTGCCAGCACCTTTAGCGGGAGAGGCAATGAGCAGTTCTTC. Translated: CASTFSGRGNEQFF.

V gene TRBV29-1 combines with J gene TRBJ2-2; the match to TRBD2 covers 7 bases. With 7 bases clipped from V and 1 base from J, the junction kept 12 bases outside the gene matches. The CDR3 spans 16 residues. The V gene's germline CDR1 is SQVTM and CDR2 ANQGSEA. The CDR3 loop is CSAAVRGDLNTGELFF. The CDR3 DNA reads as TGCAGCGCCGCCGTCCGGGGGGACTTGAACACCGGGGAGCTGTTTTTT.

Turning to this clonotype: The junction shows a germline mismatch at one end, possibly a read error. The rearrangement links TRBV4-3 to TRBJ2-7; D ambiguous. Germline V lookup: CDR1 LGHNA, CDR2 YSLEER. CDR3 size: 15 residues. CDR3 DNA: TGCGCCAGCAGCCAAGATATTTCCAGTTCCTACGAGCAGCACTTC. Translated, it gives CASSQDISSSYEQHF.

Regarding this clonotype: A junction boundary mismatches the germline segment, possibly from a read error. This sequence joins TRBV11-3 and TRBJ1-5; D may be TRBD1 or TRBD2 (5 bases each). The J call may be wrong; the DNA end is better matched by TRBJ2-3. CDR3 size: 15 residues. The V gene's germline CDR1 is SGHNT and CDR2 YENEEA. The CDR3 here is CANSLDLGVTQPQYF. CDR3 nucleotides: TGTGCCAACAGCTTAGATCTGGGGGTGACTCAGCCCCAGTATTTT.

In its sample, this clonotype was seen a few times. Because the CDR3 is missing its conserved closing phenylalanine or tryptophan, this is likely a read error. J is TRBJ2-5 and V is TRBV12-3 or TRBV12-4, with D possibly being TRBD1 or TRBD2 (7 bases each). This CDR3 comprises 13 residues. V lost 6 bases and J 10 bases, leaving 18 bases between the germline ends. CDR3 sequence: CASSRSGTEVQYI. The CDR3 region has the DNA TGTGCCAGCAGCCGAAGCGGGACAGAGGTCCAGTACATC.

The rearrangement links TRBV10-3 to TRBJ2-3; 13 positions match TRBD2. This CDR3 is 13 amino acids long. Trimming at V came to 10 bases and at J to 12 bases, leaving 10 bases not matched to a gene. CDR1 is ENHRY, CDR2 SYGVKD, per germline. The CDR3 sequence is CATGLAGADIQYF. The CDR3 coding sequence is TGTGCCACTGGACTAGCGGGAGCAGATATACAGTATTTT.

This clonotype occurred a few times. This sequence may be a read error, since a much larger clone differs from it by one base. The CDR3 reads CASSDSTGGYYEQFF. The DNA of the CDR3 is TGTGCCAGCAGTGACTCGACAGGGGGCTACTATGAGCAGTTCTTC. The chain joins TRBV6-4 to TRBJ2-1; 10 nucleotides agree with TRBD1. There are 15 residues in the CDR3. Germline loops: CDR1 MRHNA, CDR2 SNTAGT.

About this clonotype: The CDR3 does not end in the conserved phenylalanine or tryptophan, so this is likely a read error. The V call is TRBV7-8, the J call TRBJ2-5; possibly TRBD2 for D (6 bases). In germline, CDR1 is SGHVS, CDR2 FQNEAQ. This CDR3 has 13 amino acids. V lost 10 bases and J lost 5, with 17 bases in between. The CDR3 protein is CANTTVGGETQYI. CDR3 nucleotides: TGTGCCAACACCACCGTGGGGGGTGAGACCCAGTACATC.

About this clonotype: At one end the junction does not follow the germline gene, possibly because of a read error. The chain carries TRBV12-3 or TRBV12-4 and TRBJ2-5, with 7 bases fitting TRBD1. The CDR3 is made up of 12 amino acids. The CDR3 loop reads CDSTPGQGAQYF. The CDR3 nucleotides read TGTGACAGCACCCCCGGTCAGGGGGCCCAGTACTTC.

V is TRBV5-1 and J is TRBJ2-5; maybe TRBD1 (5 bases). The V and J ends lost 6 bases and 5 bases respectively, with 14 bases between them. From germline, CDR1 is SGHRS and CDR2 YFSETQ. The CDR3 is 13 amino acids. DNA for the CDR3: TGCGCCAGCATCGGGCAGGGAACGGAGACCCAGTACTTC. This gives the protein CASIGQGTETQYF.

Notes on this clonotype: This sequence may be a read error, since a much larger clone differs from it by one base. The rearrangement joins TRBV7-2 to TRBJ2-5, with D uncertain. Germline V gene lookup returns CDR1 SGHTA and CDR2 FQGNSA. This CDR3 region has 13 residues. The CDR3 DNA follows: TGTGCCAGCAGCTTAGGAGGTTTCGAGACCCACTACTTC. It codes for CASSLGGFETHYF.

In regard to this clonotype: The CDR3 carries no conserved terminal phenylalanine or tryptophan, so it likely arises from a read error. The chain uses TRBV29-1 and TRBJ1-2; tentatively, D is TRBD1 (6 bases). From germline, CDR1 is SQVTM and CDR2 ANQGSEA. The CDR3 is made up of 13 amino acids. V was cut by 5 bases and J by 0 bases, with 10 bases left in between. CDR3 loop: CSVLGQTNYGYTI. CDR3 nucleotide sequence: TGCAGCGTTTTAGGACAGACTAACTATGGCTACACCATC.

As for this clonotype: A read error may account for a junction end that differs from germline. The CDR3 DNA is TGTGCCAGCAGTCGGGCTCTAGGCCTAGTGGGAGAAAATGAACAGTTCTTC. As protein: CASSRALGLVGENEQFF. V usage is TRBV5-5 and J usage is TRBJ2-1; tentatively, D is TRBD2 (5 bases). Germline V CDR1 and CDR2: SGHKS, YYEKEE (reference sequence). The length of the CDR3 is 17 residues.

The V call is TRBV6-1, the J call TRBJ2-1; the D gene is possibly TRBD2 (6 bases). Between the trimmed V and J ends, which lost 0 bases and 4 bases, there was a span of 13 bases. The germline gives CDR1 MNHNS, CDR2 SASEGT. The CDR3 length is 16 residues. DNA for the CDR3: TGTGCCAGCAGTGAAGCTGGAGCGGAGGGTTACAATGAGCAGTTCTTC. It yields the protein CASSEAGAEGYNEQFF.

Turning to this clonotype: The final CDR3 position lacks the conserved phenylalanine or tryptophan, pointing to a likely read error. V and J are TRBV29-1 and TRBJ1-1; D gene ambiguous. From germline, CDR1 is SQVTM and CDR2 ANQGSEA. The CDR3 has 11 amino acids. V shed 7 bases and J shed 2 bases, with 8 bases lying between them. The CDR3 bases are TGCAGCGGTGGACGTAACACTGAAGCTTTCTCT. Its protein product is CSGGRNTEAFS.

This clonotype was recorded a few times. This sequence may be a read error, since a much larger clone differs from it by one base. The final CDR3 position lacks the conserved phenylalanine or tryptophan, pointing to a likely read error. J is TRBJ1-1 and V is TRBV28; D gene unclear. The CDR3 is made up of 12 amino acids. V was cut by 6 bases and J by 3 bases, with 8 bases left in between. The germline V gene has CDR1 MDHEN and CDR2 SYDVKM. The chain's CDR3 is CASSPTHTEAFS. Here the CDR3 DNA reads TGTGCCAGCAGCCCTACCCACACTGAAGCTTTCTCT.

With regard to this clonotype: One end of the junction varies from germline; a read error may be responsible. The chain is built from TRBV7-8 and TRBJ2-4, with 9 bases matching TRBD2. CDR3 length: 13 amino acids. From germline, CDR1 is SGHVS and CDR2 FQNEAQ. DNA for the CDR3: TGTGCCAGCAGATTAGCGGGGGAGAACATTCTGTACTTC. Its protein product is CASRLAGENILYF. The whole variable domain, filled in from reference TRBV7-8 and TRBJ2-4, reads GAGVSQSPRYKVAKRGQDVALRCDPISGHVSLFWYQQALGQGPEFLTYFQNEAQLDKSGLPSDRFFAERPEGSVSTLKIQRTQQEDSAVYLCASRLAGENILYFGAGTRLSVL.